The text below deals with one TCR beta chain. The antigen is unknown. With 60 Vbeta and 13 Jbeta primers, the PCR was carried out. The repertoire was sequenced with immunoSEQ multiplex PCR; TCRdb's copy has only in-frame clones and lacks some. The table includes about 170,000 clones, around 79% detected once. Per germline, CDR1 SGHVS and CDR2 FNYEAQ. Trimming removed 4 bases from V and 9 bases from J, with 10 bases in between. CDR3 size: 12 residues. These data are taken from a study of cytomegalovirus exposure and HLA in healthy donors. Points from the study as a whole: Data from an earlier analysis indicated that most TCR beta V segments were productive either about 87% or about 30% of the time. Researchers catalogued roughly 170 TCR beta chains as cytomegalovirus-associated.

This clonotype was obtained from a woman aged 50 to 65 in good health and CMV-seropositive. The chain couples TRBV7-6 to TRBJ2-1, with D maybe TRBD2 (5 bases). Sequenced input: PBMCs. CDR3 residues: CASSSWTGEQFF. The CDR3, as DNA: TGTGCCAGCAGCTCCTGGACTGGTGAGCAGTTCTTC. The full variable domain, in which reference TRBV7-6 and TRBJ2-1 provide the parts outside the CDR3, is GAGVSQSPRYKVTKRGQDVALRCDPISGHVSLYWYRQALGQGPEFLTYFNYEAQQDKSGLPNDRFSAERPEGSISTLTIQRTEQRDSAMYRCASSSWTGEQFFGPGTRLTVL.